These T cell receptor beta chains were read from a single sample in a study of cytomegalovirus exposure and HLA in healthy donors. The assay was immunoSEQ multiplex PCR, and TCRdb's table has in-frame clones only and misses some. The data contain hundreds of thousands of clones, more than 55% of them singletons. The material sequenced was PBMCs. The receptor set was obtained from a female donor in good health and CMV-seronegative. CDR3s include the opening cysteine and the closing phenylalanine or tryptophan.

CDR3 | J | V
CASSTRGVSYEQYF | NA | TRBV19
CAWSSGTSGSLLCTDTQYF | TRBJ2-3 | TRBV30
CASSLGGESYEQYF | TRBJ2-7 | TRBV11-3
CAWGGQVLNEQYF | TRBJ2-7 | TRBV30
CASTPGLAAYEQYF | TRBJ2-7 | TRBV7-8
CASSLTGGEQYF | TRBJ2-7 | TRBV27
CASSLGRDRTQYF | TRBJ2-5 | TRBV5-1
CASSEGGRTEAFF | TRBJ1-1 | TRBV10-1
CSSSLTSGSHTQYF | TRBJ2-3 | TRBV7-9
CASRPGGVQREKLFF | TRBJ1-4 | TRBV28
CASRPGGAGSNQPQHF | TRBJ1-5 | TRBV5-1
CASSPSSGSTDTQYF | TRBJ2-3 | TRBV10-1
CASSIVTGGMNGYTF | TRBJ1-2 | TRBV19
CASSTPFSGRSGELFF | TRBJ2-2 | TRBV11-3
CASSIGSGFGEKLFF | TRBJ1-4 | TRBV19
CAWSLTGNEQFF | TRBJ2-1 | TRBV30
CASSGSGVNYGYTF | TRBJ1-2 | TRBV25-1
CASSVDPGGYSGELFF | TRBJ2-2 | TRBV9
CASTKIPDATLTEAFF | TRBJ1-1 | TRBV7-9
CASSKALSLDSADYEQYF | TRBJ2-7 | TRBV21-1
CSARGAGYTF | TRBJ1-2 | TRBV20-1
CASSEPYVNEQFF | TRBJ2-1 | TRBV7-2
CATSVQGASTNEKLFF | TRBJ1-4 | TRBV2
CASSLFLGAVPYEQYF | TRBJ2-7 | TRBV27
CASSLVSSGAYEQYF | TRBJ2-7 | TRBV5-1
CASSLAQDGDTQYF | TRBJ2-3 | TRBV5-1
CASRQRVYNEQFF | TRBJ2-1 | TRBV6-5
CAISGRTSGKWGTDTQYF | TRBJ2-3 | TRBV10-3